The TCR beta chain under discussion was sequenced for a study of persistence of HIV-infected CD4 T cells. Looking at the study overall: Donors had been on suppressive ART for a median of approximately eight years.

Concerning this clone itself: Its specificity is unknown.

Sequencing used immunoSEQ version 4 in survey mode. TCRdb's table, derived via immunoSEQ multiplex PCR, lists solely in-frame clones and lacks some. The sample has about 15,000 clones, about 65% seen once. V shed 2 bases and J shed 0 bases, with 26 bases lying between them. The germline CDR1 and CDR2 sequences are KGHSY and FQNENV. This CDR3 comprises 21 residues. Study conclusions and caveats: Degenerate expanded CDR3beta sequences were enriched among CMV- and Gag-responding cells.

Stimulation used 8.5 to 10 ug/mL lysate from CMV-infected fibroblasts. Sorting of responding CD4+ T cells relied on upregulated CD40 ligand together with CD69. J is TRBJ1-5 and V is TRBV16, with a tentative D call TRBD1 (5 bases). This specimen was CD4+ T cells sorted from PBMCs after approximately 20-hour stimulation, taken from a patient who received antiretroviral therapy. The receptor comes from an adult man with HIV who was CMV-seropositive. The CDR3 here is CASSQLSVSRAWGNSNQPQHF. DNA for the CDR3: TGTGCCAGCAGCCAACTAAGTGTTAGCAGGGCTTGGGGGAATAGCAATCAGCCCCAGCATTTT.